Shown below are 9 T cell receptor beta chains from a single sample sequenced in a study of blood T cell repertoires in COVID-19 (dated by TCRdb to 2020 to 2021). Receptor libraries were prepared by the immunoSEQ multiplex PCR assay. TCRdb carries this immuneACCESS record with in-frame sequences only. Its versions omit some clonotypes, under half of them owing to an unresolved V gene in the studies checked, with the rest unexplained. Within this sample are a few hundred thousand clones, with 85% to 90% of them counted one time only. The leading ten clones occupy less than 3% of the sample. Input material: peripheral blood. Receptor source: a woman aged 25 to 39 with COVID-19, enrolled during active disease.

The chain combines TRBV19 with TRBJ1-2; 7 nucleotides align to TRBD1. In germline, CDR1 is LNHDA, CDR2 SQIVND (reference sequence). V lost 1 base, J lost 4 bases, and 3 bases stayed unmatched. The CDR3 has 14 amino acids. CDR3 nucleotides: TGTGCCAGTAGTATAGCGGACAGGACCTATGGCTACACCTTC. Protein sequence: CASSIADRTYGYTF.

The chain joins TRBV13 to TRBJ2-1, with 8 bases that match TRBD2. Trimming at V came to 1 base and at J to 4 bases, leaving 6 bases not matched to a gene. Per germline, CDR1 PRHDT and CDR2 FYEKMQ (reference sequence). The CDR3 has 16 residues. CDR3 nucleotide sequence: TGTGCCAGCAGCTTAGTCCCTAGCGGGTCTTACAATGAGCAGTTCTTC. This gives the protein CASSLVPSGSYNEQFF. Supplemented by reference TRBV13 and TRBJ2-1, the full variable domain reads AAGVIQSPRHLIKEKRETATLKCYPIPRHDTVYWYQQGPGQDPQFLISFYEKMQSDKGSIPDRFSAQQFSDYHSELNMSSLELGDSALYFCASSLVPSGSYNEQFFGPGTRLTVL.

This clone has a single count. V usage is TRBV2 and J usage is TRBJ2-3, with a weak D call TRBD2 (6 bases). The CDR3 runs 16 residues. Per germline, CDR1 SNHLY and CDR2 FYNNEI. Between the trimmed V and J ends, which lost 4 bases and 0 bases, there was a span of 14 bases. CDR3 sequence reads: CASSGVGRGSTDTQYF. The DNA of the CDR3 is TGTGCCAGCAGTGGAGTAGGGCGGGGAAGCACAGATACGCAGTATTTT.

This chain uses TRBV3-1 (or the pseudogene TRBV3-2) with TRBJ2-7; no clear D. This CDR3 comprises 15 residues. Germline-derived CDR1 and CDR2 are LGHDT and YNNKEL (reference sequence). Trimming stripped 2 bases from V and 6 bases from J, with 17 bases between. The CDR3 here is CASSQHSGWPPEQYF. CDR3 DNA sequence: TGTGCCAGCAGCCAACACTCCGGGTGGCCTCCCGAGCAGTACTTC.

The chain carries TRBV21-1 and TRBJ1-5; the table's D call, TRBD1, was not checked against the DNA. TRBV21-1 is annotated as a pseudogene. The CDR3 runs 16 residues. CDR3 protein: CASSKPDRGSNQPQHF. In DNA form, the CDR3 reads TGTGCCAGCAGCAAACCCGATAGGGGGAGCAATCAGCCCCAGCATTTT.

The chain is built from TRBV7-2 and TRBJ2-1; 9 bases match TRBD1. The CDR3 covers 16 residues. Per the germline V gene, CDR1 is SGHTA and CDR2 is FQGNSA. Trimming took 5 bases from V and 3 from J; bases not matched to a gene: 8. The CDR3, as DNA: TGTGCCAGCAGCCCTCGGACAGGGGCTATCTACAATGAGCAGTTCTTC. Translation: CASSPRTGAIYNEQFF. The variable domain in full, with the rest retrieved from reference TRBV7-2 and TRBJ2-1, is GAGVSQSPSNKVTEKGKDVELRCDPISGHTALYWYRQSLGQGLEFLIYFQGNSAPDKSGLPSDRFSAERTGGSVSTLTIQRTQQEDSAVYLCASSPRTGAIYNEQFFGPGTRLTVL.

This clone was observed a handful of times. The chain combines TRBV2 with TRBJ2-7, with 9 bases that match TRBD2. This CDR3 contains 14 residues. The germline CDR1 and CDR2 sequences are SNHLY and FYNNEI. V lost 3 bases and J lost 3; bases outside the gene matches: 3. DNA for the CDR3: TGTGCCAGCAGTGACCTAGCGGGGATCTACGAGCAGTACTTC. Translating gives CASSDLAGIYEQYF.

This sequence joins TRBV7-9 and TRBJ1-1; D perhaps matches TRBD1 (6 bases). Trimming took off 1 base at V and 2 bases at J, with 11 bases between the two ends. Germline CDR1 is SEHNR and CDR2 is FQNEAQ (reference sequence). CDR3 length: 15 residues. As DNA, the CDR3 is TGTGCCAGCAGCTTAGAAACAGGGTTTAACACTGAAGCTTTCTTT. Its translation: CASSLETGFNTEAFF.

This clone was recorded only once. The chain employs TRBV7-3 and TRBJ2-7, with 9 positions matching TRBD2. In germline, CDR1 is SGHTA, CDR2 FQGTGA. The ends lost 0 bases at V and 2 bases at J; junction bases unmatched: 5. CDR3 length: 16 residues. The CDR3 DNA follows: TGTGCCAGCAGCTTAACCTCCGCGGGAGGGCCCTACGAGCAGTACTTC. Translation gives CASSLTSAGGPYEQYF.